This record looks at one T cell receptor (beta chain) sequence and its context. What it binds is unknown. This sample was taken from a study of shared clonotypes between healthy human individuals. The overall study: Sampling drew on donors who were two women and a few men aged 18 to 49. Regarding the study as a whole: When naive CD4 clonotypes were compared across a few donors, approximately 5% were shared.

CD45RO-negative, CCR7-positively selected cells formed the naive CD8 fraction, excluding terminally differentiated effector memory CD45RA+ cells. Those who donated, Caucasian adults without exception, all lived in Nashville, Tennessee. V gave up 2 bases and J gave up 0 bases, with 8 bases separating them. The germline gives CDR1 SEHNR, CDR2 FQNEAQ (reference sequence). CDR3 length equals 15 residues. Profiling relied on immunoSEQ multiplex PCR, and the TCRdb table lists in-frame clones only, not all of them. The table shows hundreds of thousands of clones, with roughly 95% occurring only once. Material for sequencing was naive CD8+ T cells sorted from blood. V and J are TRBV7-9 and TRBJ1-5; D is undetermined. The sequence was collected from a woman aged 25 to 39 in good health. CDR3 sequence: CASSLTDYSNQPQHF. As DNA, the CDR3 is TGTGCCAGCAGCTTAACCGACTATAGCAATCAGCCCCAGCATTTT.